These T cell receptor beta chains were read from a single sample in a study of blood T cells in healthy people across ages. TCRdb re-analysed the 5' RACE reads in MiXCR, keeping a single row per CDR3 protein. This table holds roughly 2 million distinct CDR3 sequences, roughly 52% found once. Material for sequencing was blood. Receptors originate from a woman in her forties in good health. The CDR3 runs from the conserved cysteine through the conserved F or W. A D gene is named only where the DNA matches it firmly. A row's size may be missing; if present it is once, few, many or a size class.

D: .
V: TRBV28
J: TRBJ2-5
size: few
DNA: TGTGCCAGCCGCAACAACAGGGTAGAGACCCAGTACTTC
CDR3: CASRNNRVETQYF

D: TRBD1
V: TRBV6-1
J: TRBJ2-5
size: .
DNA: TGTGCCACCCGAGCGGGACAGGGACCGATGAATCGAGAGACCCAGTACTTC
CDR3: CATRAGQGPMNRETQYF

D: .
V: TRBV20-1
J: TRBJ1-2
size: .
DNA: TGCAGTGCTACCGAGGGGGTGCAGGGCTACACCTTC
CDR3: CSATEGVQGYTF

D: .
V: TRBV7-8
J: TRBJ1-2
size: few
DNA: TGTGCCAGCAGCCCGGAGCAGAGCATCATCTCGTATGGCTACACCTTC
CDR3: CASSPEQSIISYGYTF

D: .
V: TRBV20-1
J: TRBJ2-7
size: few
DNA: TGCAGTGTTAGCAGGTCGGGAAACTACGAGCAGTACTTC
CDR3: CSVSRSGNYEQYF

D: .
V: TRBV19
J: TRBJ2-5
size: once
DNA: TGTGCCAGTAGTAACCCCAGCGTCTCCCCGGACAGAATTCAAGAGACCCAGTACTTC
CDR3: CASSNPSVSPDRIQETQYF

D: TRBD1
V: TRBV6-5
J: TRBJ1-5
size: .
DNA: TGTGCCAGCAGACCTTCTCCGGGACAGAATCAGCCCCAGCATTTT
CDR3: CASRPSPGQNQPQHF

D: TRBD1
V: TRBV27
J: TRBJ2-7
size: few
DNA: TGTGCCAGCAGTTTATCGGGACAGGGCCCCTACGAGCAGTACTTC
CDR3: CASSLSGQGPYEQYF

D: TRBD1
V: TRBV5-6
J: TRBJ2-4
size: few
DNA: TGTGCCAGCAGCTCCGACAGGGAAAACATTCAGTACTTC
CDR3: CASSSDRENIQYF

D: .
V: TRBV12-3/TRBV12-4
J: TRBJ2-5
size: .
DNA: TGTGCCAGCAGTTTACGTTGGAACCAAGAGACCCAGTACTTC
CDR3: CASSLRWNQETQYF

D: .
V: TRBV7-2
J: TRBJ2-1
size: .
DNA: TGTGCCAGCAGCTCTCCCTGGGGCGGCATCTCCTACAATGAGCAGTTCTTC
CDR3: CASSSPWGGISYNEQFF

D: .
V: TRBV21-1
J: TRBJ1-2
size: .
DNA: TGTGCCAGCAGCAAAAAAAGCCCGGCCGGCGGGCCCTATGGCTACACCTTC
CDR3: CASSKKSPAGGPYGYTF

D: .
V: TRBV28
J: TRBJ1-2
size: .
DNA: TGTGCCAGCAGTTCTCCGATCAGGGCGATCTATGGCTACACCTTC
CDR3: CASSSPIRAIYGYTF

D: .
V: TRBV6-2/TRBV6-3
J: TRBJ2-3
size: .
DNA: TGTGCCAGCAGTTACGGTTTGCTATCTACAGATACGCAGTATTTT
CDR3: CASSYGLLSTDTQYF

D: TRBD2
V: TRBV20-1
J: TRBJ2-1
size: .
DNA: TGCAGTGCTAGAGAGTTAGCGGGGGGGAACAATGAGCAGTTCTTC
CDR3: CSARELAGGNNEQFF

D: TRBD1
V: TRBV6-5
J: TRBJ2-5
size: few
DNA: TGTGCCAGCAGACGCACGGACAGGCAAGAGACCCAGTACTTC
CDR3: CASRRTDRQETQYF

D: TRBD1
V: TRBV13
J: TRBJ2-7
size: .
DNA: TGTGCCAGCAGCCTACCCAGGGGGCAGAGCTCCTACGAGCAGTACTTC
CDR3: CASSLPRGQSSYEQYF

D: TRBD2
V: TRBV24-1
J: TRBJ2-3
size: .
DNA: TGTGCCACCGCGGGGGATATAGATACGCAGTATTTT
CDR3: CATAGDIDTQYF

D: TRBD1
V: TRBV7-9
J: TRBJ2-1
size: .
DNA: TGTGCCAGCAGCTTGATTGGGACAGGGGGCTACAATGAGCAGTTCTTC
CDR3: CASSLIGTGGYNEQFF

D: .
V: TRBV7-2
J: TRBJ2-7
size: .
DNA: TGTGCCAGCAGCCTAACCGGGACCGGGACGCGGCAGTACTTC
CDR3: CASSLTGTGTRQYF

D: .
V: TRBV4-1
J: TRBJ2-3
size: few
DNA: TGCGCCAGCAGCCCATACCAGCGCACAGATACGCAGTATTTT
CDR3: CASSPYQRTDTQYF

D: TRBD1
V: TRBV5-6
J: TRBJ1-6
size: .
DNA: TGTGCCAGCAGCTTGGCAGGGGGCGCGGATAATTCACCCCTCCACTTT
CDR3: CASSLAGGADNSPLHF

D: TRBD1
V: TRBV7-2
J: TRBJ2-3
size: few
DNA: TGTGCCAGCAGCTTAGTAACCCCGCACAGGGGGTTCCCAGATACGCAGTATTTT
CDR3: CASSLVTPHRGFPDTQYF

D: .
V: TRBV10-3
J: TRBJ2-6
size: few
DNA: TGTGCCATCAGGGAAGGTACCGGGGGGGCCAACGTCCTGACTTTC
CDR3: CAIREGTGGANVLTF

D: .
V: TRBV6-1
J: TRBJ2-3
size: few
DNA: TGTGCCAGCAGTGCCGGGGTTGGGGATACGCAGTATTTT
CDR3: CASSAGVGDTQYF

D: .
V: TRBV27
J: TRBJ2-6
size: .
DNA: TGTGCCAGCAGTTCAATCTTACGCTCTGGGACCAACGTCCTGACTTTC
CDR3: CASSSILRSGTNVLTF

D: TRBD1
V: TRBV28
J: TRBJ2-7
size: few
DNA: TGTGCCAGCAGTTCCACAGGGACAGGCGAAGGTTTCGAGCAGTACTTC
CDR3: CASSSTGTGEGFEQYF

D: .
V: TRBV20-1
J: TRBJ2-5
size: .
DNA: TGCAGTGCCCCGACGGAGTTTCAAGAGACCCAGTACTTC
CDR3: CSAPTEFQETQYF

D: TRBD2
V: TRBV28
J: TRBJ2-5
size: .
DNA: TGTGCCAGCAGTTTAACGAGGGGACTAGCGGGGGTTGAGACCCAGTACTTC
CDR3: CASSLTRGLAGVETQYF

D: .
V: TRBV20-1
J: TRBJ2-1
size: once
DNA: TGCAGTGCTCCCCGGTGGGGCGGATACTCCTACAATGAGCAGTTCTTC
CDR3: CSAPRWGGYSYNEQFF

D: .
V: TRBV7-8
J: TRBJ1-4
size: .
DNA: TGTGCCAGCAGCTTGGTGGCTAATGAAAAACTGTTTTTT
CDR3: CASSLVANEKLFF

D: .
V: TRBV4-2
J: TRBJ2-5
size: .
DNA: TGTGCCAGCAGCCAAGATACTAGTAAGAATGAGCAGTACTTC
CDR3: CASSQDTSKNEQYF

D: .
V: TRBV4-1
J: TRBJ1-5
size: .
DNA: TGCGCCAGCAGCCAAGAAAGTAACAGGCCCCAGCATTTT
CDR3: CASSQESNRPQHF

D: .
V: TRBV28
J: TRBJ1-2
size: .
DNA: TGTGCCAGCAGTTTAAGGGCGGAGAGCTATGGCTACACCTTC
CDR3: CASSLRAESYGYTF

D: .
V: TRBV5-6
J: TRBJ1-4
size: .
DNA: TGTGCCAGCAGCTTGATTACCGGGACTAGGGAAAAACTGTTTTTT
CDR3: CASSLITGTREKLFF

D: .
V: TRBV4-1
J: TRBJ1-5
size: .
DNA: TGCGCCAGCAGCCAAGATGGGGGGGAGAATCAGCCCCAGCATTTT
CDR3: CASSQDGGENQPQHF